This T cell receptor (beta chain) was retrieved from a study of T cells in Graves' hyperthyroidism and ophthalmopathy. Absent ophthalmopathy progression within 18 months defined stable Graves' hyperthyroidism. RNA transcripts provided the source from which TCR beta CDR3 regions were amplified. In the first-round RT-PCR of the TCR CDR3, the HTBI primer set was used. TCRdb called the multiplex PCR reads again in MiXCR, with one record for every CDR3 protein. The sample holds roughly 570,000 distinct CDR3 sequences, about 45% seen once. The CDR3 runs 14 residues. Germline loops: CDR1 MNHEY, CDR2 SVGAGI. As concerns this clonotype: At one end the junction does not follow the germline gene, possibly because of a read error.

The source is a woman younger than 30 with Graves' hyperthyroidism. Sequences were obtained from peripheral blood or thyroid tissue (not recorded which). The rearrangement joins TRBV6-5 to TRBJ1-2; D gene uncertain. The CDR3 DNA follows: TGTGCCAGCAGTGAGAGGACGAGCGGCTATGGCTACACCTTT. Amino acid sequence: CASSERTSGYGYTF.